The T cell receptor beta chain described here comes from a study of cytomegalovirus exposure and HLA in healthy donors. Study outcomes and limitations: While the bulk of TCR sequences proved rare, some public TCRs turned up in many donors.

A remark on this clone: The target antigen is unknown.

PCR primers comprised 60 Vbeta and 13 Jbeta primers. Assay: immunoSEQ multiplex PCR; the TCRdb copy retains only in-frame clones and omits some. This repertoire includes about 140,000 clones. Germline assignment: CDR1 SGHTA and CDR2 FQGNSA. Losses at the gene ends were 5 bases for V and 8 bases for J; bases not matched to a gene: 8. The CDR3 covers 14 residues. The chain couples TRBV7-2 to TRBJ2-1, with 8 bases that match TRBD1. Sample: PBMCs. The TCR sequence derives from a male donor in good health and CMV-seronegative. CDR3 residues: CASSAWTGFDEQFF. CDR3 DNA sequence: TGTGCCAGCAGCGCGTGGACAGGGTTCGATGAGCAGTTCTTC. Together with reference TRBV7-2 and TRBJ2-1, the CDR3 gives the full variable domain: GAGVSQSPSNKVTEKGKDVELRCDPISGHTALYWYRQSLGQGLEFLIYFQGNSAPDKSGLPSDRFSAERTGGSVSTLTIQRTQQEDSAVYLCASSAWTGFDEQFFGPGTRLTVL.